A selection of T cell receptor beta chains follows, all from one sample in a study of CD8 T cells in ankylosing spondylitis. TCRdb called the 5' RACE reads again in MiXCR, with one record for every CDR3 protein. The table lists about 540,000 distinct CDR3 sequences, roughly 13% of them singletons, with under 7.5% in the top ten. Sequencing input: blood, either unsorted or a sorted T cell fraction (not recorded which). The receptors come from a male donor with ankylosing spondylitis. The CDR3 runs from the conserved cysteine through the conserved F or W. D genes are given only for firm matches. Part of the rows lack a size; the others show once, few, many or a class for expanded clones.

cdr3_length: 11
v_call: TRBV2
j_call: TRBJ2-1
d_call: NA
clone_size: many
cdr3_aa: CASSTGGEQFF
cdr3_nt: TGTGCCAGCAGTACCGGGGGAGAGCAGTTCTTC

cdr3_length: 14
v_call: TRBV24-1
j_call: TRBJ2-1
d_call: TRBD1
clone_size: many
cdr3_aa: CATSDFTGGNEQFF
cdr3_nt: TGTGCCACCAGTGATTTCACAGGGGGCAATGAGCAGTTCTTC

cdr3_length: 12
v_call: TRBV20-1
j_call: TRBJ2-5
d_call: NA
clone_size: NA
cdr3_aa: CSASFAGETQYF
cdr3_nt: TGCAGTGCTAGTTTTGCAGGAGAGACCCAGTACTTC

cdr3_length: 13
v_call: TRBV25-1
j_call: TRBJ1-1
d_call: NA
clone_size: NA
cdr3_aa: CASSESGASEAFF
cdr3_nt: TGTGCCAGCAGTGAGTCAGGGGCTTCTGAAGCTTTCTTT

cdr3_length: 15
v_call: TRBV10-1
j_call: TRBJ2-1
d_call: NA
clone_size: NA
cdr3_aa: CASSEVNSPYNEQFF
cdr3_nt: TGCGCCAGCAGTGAGGTCAACTCGCCATACAATGAGCAGTTCTTC

cdr3_length: 14
v_call: TRBV5-1
j_call: TRBJ1-1
d_call: NA
clone_size: many
cdr3_aa: CASSSTGWNTEAFF
cdr3_nt: TGCGCCAGCAGCTCGACAGGTTGGAACACTGAAGCTTTCTTT

cdr3_length: 13
v_call: TRBV6-1
j_call: TRBJ1-3
d_call: NA
clone_size: few
cdr3_aa: CATGGTSGNTIYF
cdr3_nt: TGTGCCACCGGAGGGACCTCTGGAAACACCATATATTTT

cdr3_length: 12
v_call: TRBV12-3/TRBV12-4
j_call: TRBJ1-2
d_call: NA
clone_size: NA
cdr3_aa: CASSLGISGYTF
cdr3_nt: TGTGCCAGCAGTTTAGGCATAAGTGGCTACACCTTC

cdr3_length: 15
v_call: TRBV3-1
j_call: TRBJ1-5
d_call: NA
clone_size: few
cdr3_aa: CASSQDWVGGQPQHF
cdr3_nt: TGTGCCAGCAGCCAAGACTGGGTTGGAGGCCAGCCCCAGCATTTT

cdr3_length: 16
v_call: TRBV5-5
j_call: TRBJ2-1
d_call: NA
clone_size: NA
cdr3_aa: CASNPGAGSSYNEQFF
cdr3_nt: TGTGCCAGCAATCCTGGGGCGGGGAGCTCCTACAATGAGCAGTTCTTC

cdr3_length: 18
v_call: TRBV11-1
j_call: TRBJ2-1
d_call: TRBD2
clone_size: NA
cdr3_aa: CASSLRPTTSGRVNEQFF
cdr3_nt: TGTGCCAGCAGCCTGAGGCCAACGACTAGCGGGAGAGTCAATGAGCAGTTCTTC

cdr3_length: 14
v_call: TRBV20-1
j_call: TRBJ1-3
d_call: NA
clone_size: NA
cdr3_aa: CSAPGPYSGNTIYF
cdr3_nt: TGCAGTGCTCCAGGACCGTACTCTGGAAACACCATATATTTT

cdr3_length: 17
v_call: TRBV6-2/TRBV6-3
j_call: TRBJ2-3
d_call: NA
clone_size: few
cdr3_aa: CASSYMWSSRRRDTQYF
cdr3_nt: TGTGCCAGCAGTTACATGTGGTCATCCCGGAGGAGGGATACGCAGTATTTT

cdr3_length: 15
v_call: TRBV7-2
j_call: TRBJ2-3
d_call: NA
clone_size: NA
cdr3_aa: CASSLGRVDTDTQYF
cdr3_nt: TGTGCCAGCAGCTTAGGGCGGGTAGACACAGATACGCAGTATTTT

cdr3_length: 17
v_call: TRBV24-1
j_call: TRBJ2-1
d_call: NA
clone_size: few
cdr3_aa: CATSDFIGGASYNEQFF
cdr3_nt: TGTGCCACCAGTGATTTTATAGGGGGGGCTTCCTACAATGAGCAGTTCTTC

cdr3_length: 15
v_call: TRBV2
j_call: TRBJ1-1
d_call: NA
clone_size: NA
cdr3_aa: CASSERAAGLTEAFF
cdr3_nt: TGTGCCAGCAGTGAAAGGGCGGCAGGACTGACTGAAGCTTTCTTT

cdr3_length: 14
v_call: TRBV10-3
j_call: TRBJ1-1
d_call: NA
clone_size: NA
cdr3_aa: CAISESNGAGDAFF
cdr3_nt: TGTGCCATCAGTGAGTCTAACGGGGCCGGGGATGCTTTCTTT

cdr3_length: 17
v_call: TRBV5-1
j_call: TRBJ2-2
d_call: TRBD2
clone_size: NA
cdr3_aa: CASSKKLAGEKTGELFF
cdr3_nt: TGCGCCAGCAGCAAAAAACTAGCGGGAGAGAAAACCGGGGAGCTGTTTTTT

cdr3_length: 13
v_call: TRBV4-1
j_call: TRBJ2-2
d_call: NA
clone_size: NA
cdr3_aa: CASSQSVLGELFF
cdr3_nt: TGCGCCAGCAGCCAAAGTGTTCTCGGGGAGCTGTTTTTT

cdr3_length: 17
v_call: TRBV7-2
j_call: TRBJ1-2
d_call: TRBD1
clone_size: NA
cdr3_aa: CASSSWTGGSFRYGYTF
cdr3_nt: TGTGCCAGCAGCTCTTGGACAGGGGGGTCCTTCCGGTATGGCTACACCTTC

cdr3_length: 16
v_call: TRBV29-1
j_call: TRBJ2-5
d_call: TRBD2
clone_size: many
cdr3_aa: CSGEGLGGLREETQYF
cdr3_nt: TGCAGCGGCGAGGGACTAGGGGGGTTGCGGGAAGAGACCCAGTACTTC

cdr3_length: 14
v_call: TRBV2
j_call: TRBJ2-3
d_call: TRBD2
clone_size: few
cdr3_aa: CASITSGKADTQYF
cdr3_nt: TGTGCCAGCATTACTAGCGGGAAGGCAGATACGCAGTATTTT

cdr3_length: 17
v_call: TRBV29-1
j_call: TRBJ2-6
d_call: NA
clone_size: NA
cdr3_aa: CSVEAGSGIPGANVLTF
cdr3_nt: TGCAGCGTTGAAGCTGGCTCAGGGATTCCCGGGGCCAACGTCCTGACTTTC

cdr3_length: 17
v_call: TRBV11-2
j_call: TRBJ2-3
d_call: TRBD1
clone_size: few
cdr3_aa: CASSLGRWDRYTDTQYF
cdr3_nt: TGTGCCAGCAGCTTAGGCCGTTGGGACAGGTACACAGATACGCAGTATTTT

cdr3_length: 16
v_call: TRBV7-9
j_call: TRBJ1-5
d_call: NA
clone_size: many
cdr3_aa: CASSWGGDGSNQPQHF
cdr3_nt: TGTGCCAGCAGCTGGGGAGGGGACGGTAGCAATCAGCCCCAGCATTTT

cdr3_length: 14
v_call: TRBV7-9
j_call: TRBJ2-1
d_call: TRBD2
clone_size: NA
cdr3_aa: CASSSQRGPGEQFF
cdr3_nt: TGTGCCAGCAGCTCCCAGCGGGGGCCGGGTGAGCAGTTCTTC

cdr3_length: 16
v_call: TRBV27
j_call: TRBJ1-3
d_call: NA
clone_size: NA
cdr3_aa: CASSLSFGLAGNTIYF
cdr3_nt: TGTGCCAGCAGTTTATCATTTGGCTTGGCTGGAAACACCATATATTTT

cdr3_length: 15
v_call: TRBV4-2
j_call: TRBJ1-2
d_call: TRBD1
clone_size: NA
cdr3_aa: CASSQERGTDYGYTF
cdr3_nt: TGTGCCAGCAGCCAAGAGAGAGGGACAGACTATGGCTACACCTTC

cdr3_length: 14
v_call: TRBV3-1
j_call: TRBJ2-7
d_call: TRBD2
clone_size: NA
cdr3_aa: CASSDSGTSNEQYF
cdr3_nt: TGTGCCAGCAGCGATTCCGGGACTAGCAACGAGCAGTACTTC

cdr3_length: 11
v_call: TRBV7-9
j_call: TRBJ1-2
d_call: NA
clone_size: NA
cdr3_aa: CASSLKVGYTF
cdr3_nt: TGTGCCAGCAGCTTAAAGGTTGGCTACACCTTC

cdr3_length: 16
v_call: TRBV3-1
j_call: TRBJ2-1
d_call: TRBD2
clone_size: few
cdr3_aa: CASSQDSSGSYNEQFF
cdr3_nt: TGTGCCAGCAGCCAAGACTCTAGCGGGAGTTACAATGAGCAGTTCTTC

cdr3_length: 20
v_call: TRBV10-3
j_call: TRBJ2-3
d_call: NA
clone_size: NA
cdr3_aa: CAISEYGGTSNRVDTDTQYF
cdr3_nt: TGTGCCATCAGTGAATACGGTGGGACTTCGAACCGCGTTGACACAGATACGCAGTATTTT

cdr3_length: 13
v_call: TRBV5-1
j_call: TRBJ1-2
d_call: TRBD1
clone_size: NA
cdr3_aa: CASSVGTGSGYTF
cdr3_nt: TGCGCCAGCAGCGTAGGGACAGGCTCTGGCTACACCTTC

cdr3_length: 15
v_call: TRBV5-1
j_call: TRBJ1-4
d_call: TRBD1
clone_size: many
cdr3_aa: CASSLRGLQDEKLFF
cdr3_nt: TGCGCCAGCAGCTTGAGGGGGCTACAAGATGAAAAACTGTTTTTT

cdr3_length: 14
v_call: TRBV9
j_call: TRBJ2-3
d_call: TRBD2
clone_size: many
cdr3_aa: CASSPASGADTQYF
cdr3_nt: TGTGCCAGCAGCCCCGCTAGCGGGGCAGATACGCAGTATTTT

cdr3_length: 15
v_call: TRBV13
j_call: TRBJ2-5
d_call: TRBD1
clone_size: NA
cdr3_aa: CASSSRSETGGTQYF
cdr3_nt: TGTGCCAGCAGCTCCCGGTCCGAGACAGGGGGGACCCAGTACTTC

cdr3_length: 13
v_call: TRBV20-1
j_call: TRBJ1-1
d_call: NA
clone_size: NA
cdr3_aa: CSARIALDTEAFF
cdr3_nt: TGCAGTGCTAGAATCGCACTGGACACTGAAGCTTTCTTT

cdr3_length: 13
v_call: TRBV12-3/TRBV12-4
j_call: TRBJ1-1
d_call: NA
clone_size: many
cdr3_aa: CASSFGGGSEAFF
cdr3_nt: TGTGCCAGCAGTTTCGGGGGGGGAAGTGAAGCTTTCTTT

cdr3_length: 15
v_call: TRBV19
j_call: TRBJ2-1
d_call: NA
clone_size: NA
cdr3_aa: CASTKRANGWDEQFF
cdr3_nt: TGTGCCAGTACCAAAAGGGCTAACGGGTGGGATGAGCAGTTCTTC

cdr3_length: 12
v_call: TRBV3-1
j_call: TRBJ2-5
d_call: NA
clone_size: few
cdr3_aa: CASSQDVRGQYF
cdr3_nt: TGTGCCAGCAGCCAAGATGTCAGGGGCCAGTACTTC

cdr3_length: 12
v_call: TRBV3-1
j_call: TRBJ2-3
d_call: NA
clone_size: many
cdr3_aa: CASSHGTDTQYF
cdr3_nt: TGTGCCAGCAGCCATGGGACCGATACGCAGTATTTT

cdr3_length: 15
v_call: TRBV2
j_call: TRBJ1-3
d_call: NA
clone_size: few
cdr3_aa: CASSPDRFSGNTIYF
cdr3_nt: TGTGCCAGCAGCCCCGACAGGTTCTCTGGAAACACCATATATTTT

cdr3_length: 13
v_call: TRBV3-1
j_call: TRBJ1-5
d_call: NA
clone_size: NA
cdr3_aa: CASSQGSRAPQHF
cdr3_nt: TGTGCCAGCAGCCAAGGAAGTCGGGCTCCCCAGCATTTT

cdr3_length: 12
v_call: TRBV12-3/TRBV12-4
j_call: TRBJ2-7
d_call: TRBD1
clone_size: NA
cdr3_aa: CASMGQPFEQYF
cdr3_nt: TGTGCCAGCATGGGACAGCCCTTCGAGCAGTACTTC

cdr3_length: 13
v_call: TRBV5-1
j_call: TRBJ2-3
d_call: TRBD2
clone_size: NA
cdr3_aa: CASSLGLAGVPYF
cdr3_nt: TGCGCCAGCAGCTTGGGACTAGCGGGAGTCCCGTATTTT